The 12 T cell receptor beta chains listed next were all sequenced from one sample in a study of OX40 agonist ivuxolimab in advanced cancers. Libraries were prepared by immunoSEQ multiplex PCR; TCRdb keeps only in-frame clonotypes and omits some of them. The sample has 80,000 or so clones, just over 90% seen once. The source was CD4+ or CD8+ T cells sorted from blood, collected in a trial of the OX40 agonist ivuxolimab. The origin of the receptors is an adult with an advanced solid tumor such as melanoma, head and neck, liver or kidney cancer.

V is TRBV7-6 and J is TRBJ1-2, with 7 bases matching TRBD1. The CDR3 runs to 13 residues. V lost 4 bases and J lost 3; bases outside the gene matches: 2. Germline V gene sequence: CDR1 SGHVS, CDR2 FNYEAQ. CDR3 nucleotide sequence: TGTGCCAGCAGCTCCAGGGGGGACTATGGCTACACCTTC. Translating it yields CASSSRGDYGYTF.

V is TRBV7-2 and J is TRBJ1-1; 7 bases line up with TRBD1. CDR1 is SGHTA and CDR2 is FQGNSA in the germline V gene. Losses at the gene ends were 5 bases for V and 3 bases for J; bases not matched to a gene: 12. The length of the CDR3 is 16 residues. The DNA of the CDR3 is TGTGCCAGCAGCCCCCAAAAGACAGGGTTGGACACTGAAGCTTTCTTT. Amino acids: CASSPQKTGLDTEAFF.

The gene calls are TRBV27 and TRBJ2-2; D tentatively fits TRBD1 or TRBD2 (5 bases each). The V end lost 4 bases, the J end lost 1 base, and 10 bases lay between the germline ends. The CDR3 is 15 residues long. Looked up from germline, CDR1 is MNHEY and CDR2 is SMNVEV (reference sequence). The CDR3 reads CASSSRGGNTGELFF. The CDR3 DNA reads TGTGCCAGCAGTTCCCGTGGGGGGAACACCGGGGAGCTGTTTTTT.

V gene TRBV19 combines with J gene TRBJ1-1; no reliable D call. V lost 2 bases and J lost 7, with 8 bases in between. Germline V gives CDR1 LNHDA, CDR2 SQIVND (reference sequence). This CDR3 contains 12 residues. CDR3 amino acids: CASSIRDLEAFF. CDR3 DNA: TGTGCCAGTAGTATAAGAGACCTTGAAGCTTTCTTT.

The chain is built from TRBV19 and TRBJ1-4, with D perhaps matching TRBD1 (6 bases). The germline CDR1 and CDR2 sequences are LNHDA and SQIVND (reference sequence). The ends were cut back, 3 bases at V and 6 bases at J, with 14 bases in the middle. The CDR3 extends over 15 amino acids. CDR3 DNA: TGTGCCAGTAGTATGGGGGCACGGGCGGATGAAAAACTGTTTTTT. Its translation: CASSMGARADEKLFF.

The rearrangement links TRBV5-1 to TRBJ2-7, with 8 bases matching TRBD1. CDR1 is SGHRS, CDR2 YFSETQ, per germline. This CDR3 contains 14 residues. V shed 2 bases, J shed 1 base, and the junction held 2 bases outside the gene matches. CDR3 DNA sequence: TGCGCCAGCAGCTTAAGACAGGGGTCCTACGAGCAGTACTTC. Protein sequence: CASSLRQGSYEQYF.

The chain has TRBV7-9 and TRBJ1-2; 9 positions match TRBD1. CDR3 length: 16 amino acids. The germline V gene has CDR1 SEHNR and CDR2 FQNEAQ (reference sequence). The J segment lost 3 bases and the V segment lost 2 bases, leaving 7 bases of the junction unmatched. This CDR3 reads CASSLRDRDRDYGYTF. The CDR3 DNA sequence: TGTGCCAGCAGCTTACGCGACAGGGACAGGGACTATGGCTACACCTTC.

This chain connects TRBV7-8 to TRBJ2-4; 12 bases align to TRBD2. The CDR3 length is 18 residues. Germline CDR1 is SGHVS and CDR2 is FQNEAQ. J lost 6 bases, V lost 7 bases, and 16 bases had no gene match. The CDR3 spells CASNQIRASGRAANIQYF. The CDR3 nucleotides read TGTGCCAGCAACCAAATTCGGGCTAGCGGGAGGGCCGCAAACATTCAGTACTTC. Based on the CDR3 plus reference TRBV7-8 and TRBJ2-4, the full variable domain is GAGVSQSPRYKVAKRGQDVALRCDPISGHVSLFWYQQALGQGPEFLTYFQNEAQLDKSGLPSDRFFAERPEGSVSTLKIQRTQQEDSAVYLCASNQIRASGRAANIQYFGAGTRLSVL.

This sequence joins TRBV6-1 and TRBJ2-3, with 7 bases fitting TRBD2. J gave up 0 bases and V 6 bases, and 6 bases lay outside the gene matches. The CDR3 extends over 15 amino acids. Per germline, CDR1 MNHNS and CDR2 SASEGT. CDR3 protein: CASRGLVSSTDTQYF. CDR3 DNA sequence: TGTGCCAGCAGAGGACTAGTCTCTAGCACAGATACGCAGTATTTT.

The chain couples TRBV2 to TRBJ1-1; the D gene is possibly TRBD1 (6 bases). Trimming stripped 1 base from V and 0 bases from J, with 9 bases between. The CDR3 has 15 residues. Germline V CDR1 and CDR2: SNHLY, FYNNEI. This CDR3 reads CASSEGTALNTEAFF. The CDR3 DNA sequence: TGTGCCAGCAGTGAAGGGACAGCCTTGAACACTGAAGCTTTCTTT.

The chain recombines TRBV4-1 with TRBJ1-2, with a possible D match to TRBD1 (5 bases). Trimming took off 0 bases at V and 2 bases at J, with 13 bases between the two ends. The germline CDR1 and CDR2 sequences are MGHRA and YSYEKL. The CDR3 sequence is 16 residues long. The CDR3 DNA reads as TGCGCCAGCAGCCAAGAAGGGACTCTCCTAAACTATGGCTACACCTTC. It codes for CASSQEGTLLNYGYTF.

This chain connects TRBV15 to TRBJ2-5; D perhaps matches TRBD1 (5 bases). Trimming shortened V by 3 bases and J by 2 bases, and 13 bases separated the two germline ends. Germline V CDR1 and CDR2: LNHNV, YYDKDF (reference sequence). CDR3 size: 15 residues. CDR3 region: CATSSLGHSQETQYF. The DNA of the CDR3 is TGTGCCACCAGCAGCCTTGGACATTCTCAAGAGACCCAGTACTTC.